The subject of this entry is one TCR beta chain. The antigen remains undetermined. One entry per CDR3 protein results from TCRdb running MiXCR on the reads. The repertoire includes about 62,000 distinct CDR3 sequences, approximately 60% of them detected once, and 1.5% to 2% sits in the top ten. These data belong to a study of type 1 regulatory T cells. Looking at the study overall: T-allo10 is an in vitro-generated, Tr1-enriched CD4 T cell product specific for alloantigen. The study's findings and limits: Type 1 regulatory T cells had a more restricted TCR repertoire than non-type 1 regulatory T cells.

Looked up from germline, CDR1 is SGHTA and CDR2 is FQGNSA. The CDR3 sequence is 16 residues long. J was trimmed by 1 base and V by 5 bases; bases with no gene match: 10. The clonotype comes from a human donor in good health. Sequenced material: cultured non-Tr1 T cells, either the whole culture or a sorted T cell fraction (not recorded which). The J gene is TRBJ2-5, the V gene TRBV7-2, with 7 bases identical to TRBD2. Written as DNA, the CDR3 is TGTGCCAGCAGCGATGCTGCCACTAGCGTCCAAGAGACCCAGTACTTC. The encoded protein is CASSDAATSVQETQYF.